The T cell receptor beta chain described here comes from a study of blood T cell repertoires in COVID-19. TCRdb keeps only in-frame clones here, not all; method: immunoSEQ multiplex PCR. Of about 72,000 clones detected, roughly nine tenths appear once; the ten largest clones hold about 9%. Germline V gene data show CDR1 as SGHNT and CDR2 as YYREEE (reference sequence). Trimming took 0 bases from V and 6 from J, leaving 9 bases between them. CDR3 size: 14 residues. The sample comprised peripheral blood. The clonotype was recovered from a human donor in a cohort sampled during active COVID-19. The chain has TRBV5-4 and TRBJ1-4; D call uncertain. CDR3 bases: TGTGCCAGCAGCTTGGAGGTGGCGGATGAAAAACTGTTTTTT. This encodes CASSLEVADEKLFF.